The rows below give T cell receptor beta chains drawn from one sample of a study of T cell repertoires in cytomegalovirus infection. TCRdb recomputed calls from the reads with MiXCR, one row per CDR3 protein. The sample holds about 920,000 distinct CDR3 sequences, approximately 32% seen once. Their antigen targets remain unknown. The starting material was cultured CD8+ T cells from PBMCs, obtained from culture after CMV antigen stimulation. Receptors were obtained from a human donor in good health (CMV status not recorded). Some clones in this sample may be carry-over from other donors' samples. Each CDR3 is given with its conserved first and last residue. A D gene is named only where the DNA matches it firmly. The listing skips clone size in some rows; elsewhere it reads once, few, many or a size class.

V gene	D gene	J gene	clone size	CDR3 DNA	CDR3 protein
TRBV4-1	-	TRBJ2-5	few	TGCGCCAGCAGCCAAGATCAGGGTAGAGAAGAGACCCAGTACTTC	CASSQDQGREETQYF
TRBV7-6	-	TRBJ1-6	-	TGTGCCAGCAGCTCCGGGAGGGGCCCTGGTGGTTCACCCCTCCACTTT	CASSSGRGPGGSPLHF
TRBV7-9	-	TRBJ2-3	few	TGTGCCAGCAGCGTAACGGCCCAAGTTGTAGATACGCAGTATTTT	CASSVTAQVVDTQYF
TRBV27	TRBD1	TRBJ1-2	-	TGTGCCAGCAGCGAGGGGGCGAAAGCTAACTATGGCTACACCTTC	CASSEGAKANYGYTF
TRBV15	TRBD1	TRBJ2-1	-	TGTGCCACCAGCAGGCGGACAGGGGGCTACAATGAGCAGTTCTTC	CATSRRTGGYNEQFF
TRBV12-3/TRBV12-4	-	TRBJ2-5	-	TGTGCCAGCAGTTTAGCGGGGGGGGCCTCCCAAGAGACCCAGTACTTC	CASSLAGGASQETQYF
TRBV28	-	TRBJ1-2	few	TGTGCCAGCAGTTTGGTTTGGGGGAACTATGGCTACACCTTC	CASSLVWGNYGYTF
TRBV27	-	TRBJ2-4	few	TGTGCCAGTAGCACGGGCGACATTCAGTACTTC	CASSTGDIQYF
TRBV6-1	-	TRBJ2-3	-	TGTGCCAGCACCCAGGACGGTAGCACAGATACGCAGTATTTT	CASTQDGSTDTQYF
TRBV27	-	TRBJ1-3	few	TGTGCCAGCAGTTTATTAGAATCGTCTGGAAACACCATATATTTT	CASSLLESSGNTIYF
TRBV12-3/TRBV12-4	-	TRBJ1-5	many	TGTGCCAGCACCGCGCGGAATCAGCCCCAGCATTTT	CASTARNQPQHF
TRBV4-3	-	TRBJ2-3	-	TGCGCCAGCAGCCAAGAGGGGCGGGGGCCAACAGATACGCAGTATTTT	CASSQEGRGPTDTQYF
TRBV6-5	TRBD1	TRBJ1-6	few	TGTGCCAGCAGTTACTTCGGACAGGGAAGCTCCTATAATTCACCCCTCCACTTT	CASSYFGQGSSYNSPLHF
TRBV5-6	-	TRBJ1-2	-	TGTGCCAGCAGCTTGGGGGGGACTAACCCCTATGGCTACACCTTC	CASSLGGTNPYGYTF
TRBV15	-	TRBJ1-2	few	TGTGCCACCAGCAGAGAGACAGGAAACTATGGCTACACCTTC	CATSRETGNYGYTF
TRBV2	-	TRBJ1-2	-	TGTGCCAGCAGTGAGCCACTTTTGCTCGGGGTCCATTCCTCCTGGGGCTACACCTTC	CASSEPLLLGVHSSWGYTF
TRBV7-6	-	TRBJ2-3	-	TGTGCCAGCACCTTTCAGGGCACAGATACGCAGTATTTT	CASTFQGTDTQYF
TRBV5-1	TRBD1	TRBJ1-2	few	TGCGCCAGCAGCGCCGGGACAGATAGGATGTATGGCTACACCTTC	CASSAGTDRMYGYTF
TRBV12-3/TRBV12-4	-	TRBJ2-5	-	TGTGCCAGCAGTTCATCAGGGGTCCGGAAGGAGACCCAGTACTTC	CASSSSGVRKETQYF
TRBV10-2	-	TRBJ2-7	few	TGCGCCAGCAGTGAGTCCCGCTCCTACGAGCAGTACTTC	CASSESRSYEQYF
TRBV4-1	TRBD2	TRBJ2-1	many	TGCGCCAGCAGCCAAGATTCGGGACTAGTGGGAGCCTACAATGAGCAGTTCTTC	CASSQDSGLVGAYNEQFF
TRBV27	-	TRBJ2-5	once	TGTGCCAGCAGTCCGCAGGGTGGTGTTAAGACCCAGTACTTC	CASSPQGGVKTQYF